This T cell receptor (beta chain) was profiled in a study of blood T cell repertoires in COVID-19. In the study overall: COVID-19 samples, acute and convalescent, were from the United States, Italy and Spain. Nucleic acid was either cDNA or gDNA, and it came from T cells, B-cell-depleted T cells, or PBMCs.

Original analysis: Amplifying reference gene primers gave estimates of nucleated cell counts. Sequencing was performed with immunoSEQ multiplex PCR; in TCRdb, only in-frame clones are kept and a portion is missing. From that table come the V and J calls and clone size; the DNA was used to work out D and trimming. The sample comprises around 130,000 clones, 88% of which are singletons, and 2.5% rests with the top ten. It was during active infection that Seattle patients were enrolled and then longitudinally followed. After removal of 4 bases from V and 4 bases from J, the junction contained 5 bases not matched to a gene. This CDR3 has 14 residues. Germline loops: CDR1 LGHDT, CDR2 YNNKEL (reference sequence).

Sequencing was carried out using peripheral blood. This clonotype originated in a human donor with COVID-19, enrolled during active disease. The donor label of this sample is uncertain. The chain links TRBV3-1 (or the pseudogene TRBV3-2) to TRBJ2-7; 9 nucleotides line up with TRBD1. CDR3 sequence: CASSRRQGVYEQYF. CDR3 DNA: TGTGCCAGCAGCCGCCGACAGGGGGTTTACGAGCAGTACTTC.